Listed below are T cell receptor beta chains from one sample, sequenced in a study of T cell repertoires in cytomegalovirus infection. TCRdb processed the reads anew with MiXCR; each CDR3 protein has one entry. The sample contains roughly 310,000 distinct CDR3 sequences, approximately 32% of which appear only once. Their antigens are not known. Source: cultured PBMCs, taken from culture after CMV antigen stimulation. All receptors derive from a human donor in good health (CMV status not recorded). Some clones in this sample may be carry-over from other donors' samples. The CDR3 runs from the conserved cysteine through the conserved F or W. D genes are given only for firm matches. The size of a clone is reported for some rows only, either as once, few or many, or as a class for expanded clones.

>TRBV2|.|.|TRBJ1-5
CASSGEGRQPQHF
TGTGCCAGCAGTGGGGAGGGACGGCAGCCCCAGCATTTT
>TRBV20-1|TRBD1|.|TRBJ1-5
CSARQQGSNQPQHF
TGCAGTGCTAGACAACAGGGGAGTAATCAGCCCCAGCATTTT
>TRBV11-2|TRBD2|few|TRBJ2-7
CASSLGLAVSYEQYF
TGTGCCAGCAGCTTAGGGCTAGCGGTCTCCTACGAGCAGTACTTC
>TRBV19|TRBD1|once|TRBJ1-5
CASSVFGTGNQPQHF
TGTGCCAGTAGTGTTTTTGGGACAGGGAATCAGCCCCAGCATTTT
>TRBV12-3/TRBV12-4|TRBD2|.|TRBJ2-5
CASSHYRDYEQETQYF
TGTGCCAGCAGTCACTACCGGGACTATGAACAAGAGACCCAGTACTTC
>TRBV20-1|.|.|TRBJ2-1
CSARAGVAYNEQFF
TGCAGTGCTAGAGCGGGAGTGGCCTACAATGAGCAGTTCTTC
>TRBV6-5|.|.|TRBJ2-2
CASTHTGELFF
TGTGCCAGCACCCACACCGGGGAGCTGTTTTTT
>TRBV6-6|.|.|TRBJ1-2
CASSSSGWGGYTF
TGTGCCAGCAGTTCTTCTGGATGGGGCGGCTACACCTTC
>TRBV7-9|TRBD1|.|TRBJ1-1
CASSDRAMNTEAFF
TGTGCCAGCAGCGACAGGGCTATGAACACTGAAGCTTTCTTT
>TRBV11-1|TRBD1|few|TRBJ1-1
CASSILDREISTEAFF
TGTGCCAGCAGCATATTGGACAGGGAAATATCCACTGAAGCTTTCTTT
>TRBV12-3/TRBV12-4|.|.|TRBJ2-5
CASNTEKGEETQYF
TGTGCCAGCAATACCGAGAAGGGGGAAGAGACCCAGTACTTC
>TRBV28|.|.|TRBJ2-7
CASSLWYQAYYEQYF
TGTGCCAGCAGTTTATGGTATCAGGCGTACTACGAGCAGTACTTC
>TRBV6-5|.|once|TRBJ1-6
CASSYGANSPLHF
TGTGCCAGCAGTTACGGGGCGAATTCACCCCTCCACTTT
>TRBV7-2|TRBD1|.|TRBJ1-4
CASSENGQGANEKLFF
TGTGCCAGCAGCGAAAATGGACAGGGAGCTAATGAAAAACTGTTTTTT
>TRBV19|.|few|TRBJ1-1
CASSEISNTEAFF
TGTGCCAGCTCCGAGATTTCGAACACTGAAGCTTTCTTT
>TRBV19|.|.|TRBJ1-1
CASSPRQTNTEAFF
TGTGCCAGTAGTCCCCGACAGACGAACACTGAAGCTTTCTTT
>TRBV4-1|.|.|TRBJ2-1
CASSHYTIPRPGSSYNEQFF
TGCGCCAGCAGCCACTACACGATACCACGTCCGGGGAGCTCCTACAATGAGCAGTTCTTC
>TRBV19|.|many|TRBJ2-7
CASSISGLSYEQYF
TGTGCCAGTAGTATCTCTGGACTGAGCTACGAGCAGTACTTC
>TRBV19|.|.|TRBJ1-2
CASSNPGTLVNYGYTF
TGTGCCAGTAGTAATCCAGGAACTTTAGTTAACTATGGCTACACCTTC
>TRBV7-9|TRBD2|.|TRBJ2-5
CASSPGTSGSQETQYF
TGTGCCAGCAGCCCTGGGACTAGCGGGAGCCAAGAGACCCAGTACTTC
>TRBV11-2|.|once|TRBJ1-4
CASSLGVLTTNEKLFF
TGTGCCAGCAGCTTAGGAGTCTTAACAACTAATGAAAAACTGTTTTTT
>TRBV18|.|.|TRBJ1-1
CASSPTRLNTEAFF
TGTGCCAGCTCACCGACCAGACTGAACACTGAAGCTTTCTTT
>TRBV7-3|.|.|TRBJ2-3
CASPGWGPRGDTQYF
TGTGCCAGCCCTGGCTGGGGCCCCCGGGGAGATACGCAGTATTTT
>TRBV7-2|.|many|TRBJ2-7
CASSSPVRLTKYEQYF
TGTGCCAGCAGCTCCCCGGTCCGATTAACTAAATACGAGCAGTACTTC
>TRBV5-1|.|few|TRBJ2-7
CASSLYPLGYEQYF
TGCGCCAGCAGCCTTTACCCCCTTGGGTACGAGCAGTACTTC
>TRBV7-2|.|few|TRBJ2-4
CASSSGDKNIQYF
TGTGCCAGCAGTTCCGGGGACAAAAACATTCAGTACTTC
>TRBV29-1|TRBD2|.|TRBJ2-5
CSAVTLLAGAPYF
TGCAGCGCCGTCACCCTCCTAGCGGGGGCACCTTACTTC
>TRBV12-3/TRBV12-4|.|many|TRBJ1-2
CASSFSKMKKDYGYTF
TGTGCCAGCAGTTTCTCCAAGATGAAGAAGGACTATGGCTACACCTTC
>TRBV9|.|.|TRBJ2-6
CASSVVVSGANVLTF
TGTGCCAGCAGCGTAGTGGTTTCCGGGGCCAACGTCCTGACTTTC
>TRBV6-2/TRBV6-3|TRBD2|.|TRBJ2-1
CASSYDIGTSGRNEQFF
TGTGCCAGCAGTTACGATATTGGGACTAGCGGGAGGAATGAGCAGTTCTTC
>TRBV19|TRBD1|.|TRBJ2-6
CASRRTGAAGANVLTF
TGTGCCAGCCGGAGGACAGGGGCGGCGGGGGCCAACGTCCTGACTTTC
>TRBV19|TRBD1|.|TRBJ1-1
CASLEDRRTRAFF
TGTGCCAGCTTAGAGGACAGGAGGACGCGAGCTTTCTTT
>TRBV24-1|.|.|TRBJ2-1
CATSDTSGTSYNEQFF
TGTGCCACCAGTGATACCTCGGGGACGTCATACAATGAGCAGTTCTTC